The TCR beta chain described here comes from a study of T cell responses to AZD1222 COVID-19 vaccine. The CDR3 loop spans 16 amino acids. Profiled with immunoSEQ multiplex PCR; TCRdb holds only in-frame clones, not every one. This sample has 99,000 or so clones, with approximately 90% found just once. Study-level points and caveats: Clonal diversity was possibly underestimated; the donors were predominantly white British and more often female. Spike-specific TCR repertoires showed rising breadth and depth after two AZD1222 doses. The study reported that nearly half of spike-specific TCRs target unmutated variant regions.

As concerns this clone: Antigen: not known.

The sample in question was peripheral blood, obtained on day 0 of AZD1222 vaccination. The source of this sequence is an adult in good health. The chain links TRBV21-1 to TRBJ1-5. TRBV21-1 constitutes a pseudogene. The DNA of the CDR3 is TGTGCCAGCAATACTGGAGTCCGCTATAGCAATCAGCCCCAGCATTTT. Translation gives CASNTGVRYSNQPQHF.